The source of this T cell receptor beta chain is a study of CD8+CD57+ T cells in acquired aplastic anemia. About the study: DNA recovered from sorted CD4+ and CD8+ cells had a mean of around 3.2 ug.

CDR1 is DFQATT and CDR2 is SNEGSKA in the germline V gene (reference sequence). The V and J ends lost 6 bases and 1 base respectively, with 4 bases between them. This CDR3 has 12 amino acids. Regarding this clonotype: The antigen remains undetermined.

Findings and caveats of the study: A set of 25 to 35 CD8+ CDR3 sequences was shared between patients and controls, and these sequences appeared highly expressed in patients.

TCR beta VDJ and CDR3 profiles were obtained from a genomic DNA template. TCRdb called the reads again in MiXCR, with one record for every CDR3 protein. The data show 150,000 or so distinct CDR3 sequences, with about three fifths seen just once and over 40% held by the top ten. The sequenced sample was sorted CD4+, CD8+, or CD8+CD57+ T cells (not recorded which) from PBMCs. The chain links TRBV20-1 to TRBJ2-6; D ambiguous. This receptor was identified in a human donor in good health. CDR3 sequence (DNA): TGCAGTGCCCGGTCTGGGGCCAACGTCCTGACTTTC. Its translation is CSARSGANVLTF.